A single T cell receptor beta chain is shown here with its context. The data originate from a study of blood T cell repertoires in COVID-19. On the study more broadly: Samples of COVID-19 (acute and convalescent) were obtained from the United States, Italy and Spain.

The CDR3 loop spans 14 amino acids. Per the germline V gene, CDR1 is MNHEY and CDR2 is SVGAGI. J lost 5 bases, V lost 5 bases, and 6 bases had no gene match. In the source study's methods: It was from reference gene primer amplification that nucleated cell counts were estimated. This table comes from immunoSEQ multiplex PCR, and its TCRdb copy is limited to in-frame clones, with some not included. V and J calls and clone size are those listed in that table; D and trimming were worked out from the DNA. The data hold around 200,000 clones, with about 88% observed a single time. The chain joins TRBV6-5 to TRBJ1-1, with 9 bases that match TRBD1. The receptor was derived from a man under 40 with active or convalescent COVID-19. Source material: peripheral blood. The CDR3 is CASSPRDRATEAFF. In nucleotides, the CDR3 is TGTGCCAGCAGTCCCCGGGACAGGGCGACTGAAGCTTTCTTT.